Shown below are 25 T cell receptor beta chains from a single sample sequenced in a study of T cell changes during pregnancy in multiple sclerosis. The assay was immunoSEQ multiplex PCR, and TCRdb's table has in-frame clones only and misses some. The sample holds about 70,000 clones, approximately 90% seen once. This specimen consisted of peripheral blood, obtained in the second trimester of pregnancy. The source of these receptors is a female donor in good health, enrolled as a control in a pregnancy study.

Notes on this clone: Its ends do not fully match the called genes, so a read error is possible. The genes are TRBV18 and TRBJ1-1; the D gene is possibly TRBD1 (5 bases). The CDR3 is 14 residues long. The germline V gene encodes CDR1 KGHSH and CDR2 LQKENI. The CDR3 sequence: CASSPRSREGLIPF. The DNA for the CDR3 is TGTGCCAGCTCACCACGATCCAGGGAGGGTCTAATACCCTTT.

The rearrangement links TRBV15 to TRBJ1-2; perhaps TRBD1 as D (5 bases). Trimming stripped 1 base from V and 2 bases from J, with 14 bases between. Germline loops: CDR1 LNHNV, CDR2 YYDKDF (reference sequence). The CDR3 extends over 16 amino acids. CDR3 sequence: CATSRAPGQGNYGYTF. The CDR3 coding sequence is TGTGCCACCAGCAGAGCCCCTGGGCAGGGAAACTATGGCTACACCTTC.

For the CDR3, the DNA is TGCGCCAGCAGCTGGTCCGGTCCTCGAGAGTACAATGAGCAGTTCTTC. Its protein is CASSWSGPREYNEQFF. The chain recombines TRBV5-1 with TRBJ2-1; D is uncertain. CDR3 length: 16 residues. V gave up 3 bases and J gave up 4 bases, with 17 bases separating them. Germline CDR1 is SGHRS and CDR2 is YFSETQ.

The chain is built from TRBV18 and TRBJ1-2; tentative D call: TRBD1 (6 bases). This CDR3 is 16 amino acids long. CDR1 and CDR2 from the germline V gene are KGHSH and LQKENI. V lost 0 bases, J lost 4 bases, and 15 bases lay in between. The CDR3 spells CASSPPEPGAIYGYTF. Written as DNA, the CDR3 is TGTGCCAGCTCACCACCTGAACCAGGGGCTATCTATGGCTACACCTTC.

V gene TRBV30 combines with J gene TRBJ2-7, with unresolved D. The CDR3 is 14 residues long. Per the germline V gene, CDR1 is GTSNPN and CDR2 is SVGIG (reference sequence). Deletions cut 2 bases from V and 0 bases from J, with 11 bases between. The CDR3 DNA reads TGTGCCTGGAGTTGGAGCCCTTACTCCTACGAGCAGTACTTC. This codes for CAWSWSPYSYEQYF.

This chain joins TRBV18 and TRBJ2-2; 7 bases map to TRBD1. V lost 6 bases and J lost 4; bases outside the gene matches: 5. This CDR3 region has 14 residues. From germline, CDR1 is KGHSH and CDR2 LQKENI. In DNA form, the CDR3 reads TGTGCCAGCTCCTGGGACAGTCTCACCGGGGAGCTGTTTTTT. Translation: CASSWDSLTGELFF.

The chain carries TRBV9 and TRBJ1-5, with a possible D match to TRBD1 (6 bases). Germline CDR1 and CDR2: SGDLS and YYNGEE. This CDR3 has 15 residues. V was cut by 0 bases and J by 7 bases, with 14 bases left in between. The CDR3: CASSVGGQTGQPQHF. CDR3 coding DNA: TGTGCCAGCAGCGTAGGGGGACAAACAGGACAGCCCCAGCATTTT.

Only a few counts were recorded for this clone. The chain links TRBV19 to TRBJ1-2, with a weak D call TRBD1 (6 bases). Germline CDR1 reads LNHDA; CDR2 reads SQIVND (reference sequence). Trimming pared 7 bases from V and 4 bases from J, leaving 19 bases between. The CDR3 has 15 amino acids. The CDR3 loop reads CASKDRGQRGYGYTF. Written as DNA, the CDR3 is TGTGCCAGTAAGGACAGAGGGCAACGGGGCTATGGCTACACCTTC.

The rearrangement uses TRBV6-1 and TRBJ2-2, with a tentative D call TRBD1 (5 bases). Germline lookup yields CDR1 MNHNS and CDR2 SASEGT. V was clipped by 1 base and J by 5 bases, with 23 bases between them. The CDR3 covers 19 residues. CDR3 region: CASSEGGTGPLVRTGELFF. The CDR3 nucleotides are TGTGCCAGCAGTGAAGGGGGCACAGGTCCATTAGTTCGGACCGGGGAGCTGTTTTTT.

The chain links TRBV7-9 to TRBJ2-3; TRBD2 is a possible D gene (5 bases). The CDR3 consists of 14 residues. The germline V and J ends were trimmed by 4 bases and 4 bases, with 12 bases remaining between them. The germline gives CDR1 SEHNR, CDR2 FQNEAQ (reference sequence). The CDR3 protein is CASSSWTWADTQYF. The CDR3 DNA is TGTGCCAGCAGCTCCTGGACTTGGGCAGATACGCAGTATTTT. Full variable domain (missing parts from reference TRBV7-9 and TRBJ2-3): DTGVSQNPRHKITKRGQNVTFRCDPISEHNRLYWYRQTLGQGPEFLTYFQNEAQLEKSRLLSDRFSAERPKGSFSTLEIQRTEQGDSAMYLCASSSWTWADTQYFGPGTRLTVL.

This clone was found once. This sequence joins TRBV27 and TRBJ2-1; possible D gene TRBD2, 6 bases. CDR1 is MNHEY and CDR2 is SMNVEV in the germline V gene (reference sequence). V lost 2 bases and J 7 bases, leaving 12 bases between the germline ends. This CDR3 has 14 amino acids. The CDR3 is CASSLGNAGNEQFF. Written as DNA, the CDR3 is TGTGCCAGCAGTTTAGGAAATGCGGGGAATGAGCAGTTCTTC.

The rearrangement joins TRBV28 to TRBJ1-2; D uncertain. Germline CDR1 reads MDHEN; CDR2 reads SYDVKM. V was cut by 7 bases and J by 8 bases, with 11 bases left in between. This CDR3 contains 11 residues. This CDR3 is CASTSDRGYTF. CDR3 bases: TGTGCCAGCACCTCCGATCGGGGCTACACCTTC.

CDR3 loop: CASSFDREAAFF. The CDR3 DNA reads TGTGCCAGCAGTTTTGACAGAGAGGCAGCTTTCTTT. The chain combines TRBV6-5 with TRBJ1-1, with D perhaps matching TRBD1 (5 bases). The CDR3 loop spans 12 amino acids. Trimming pared 4 bases from V and 10 bases from J, leaving 13 bases between. CDR1 MNHEY and CDR2 SVGAGI come from the germline V gene.

In this sample, this clone turned up a few times. The rearrangement joins TRBV7-9 to TRBJ1-2, with TRBD1 matching 11 bases. The CDR3 is made up of 15 amino acids. CDR1 and CDR2 (germline): SEHNR, FQNEAQ (reference sequence). Germline trimming cut 4 bases from V and 3 bases from J; bases unmatched to any gene: 4. CDR3 in amino acids: CASSSRDRGDYGYTF. The DNA for the CDR3 is TGTGCCAGCAGCTCCCGGGACAGGGGGGACTATGGCTACACCTTC.

The rearrangement joins TRBV11-1 to TRBJ2-1; perhaps TRBD2 as D (6 bases). Trimming took off 5 bases at V and 5 bases at J, with 19 bases between the two ends. From germline, CDR1 is SGHAT and CDR2 FQDESV (reference sequence). The CDR3 consists of 16 residues. CDR3 in amino acids: CASSPRWGGVDNEQFF. The CDR3 DNA follows: TGTGCCAGCAGCCCACGCTGGGGCGGGGTTGACAATGAGCAGTTCTTC.

The chain couples TRBV29-1 to TRBJ2-7, with D maybe TRBD1 (5 bases). Trimming pared 5 bases from V and 0 bases from J, leaving 20 bases between. CDR1 and CDR2 from the germline V gene are SQVTM and ANQGSEA. The CDR3 totals 16 residues. DNA of the CDR3: TGCAGCGTTCACCGAGGTGCAGGGCCGAGCTCCTACGAGCAGTACTTC. This codes for CSVHRGAGPSSYEQYF.

This clone was counted once. The chain recombines TRBV28 with TRBJ2-6; no clear D gene. V was pared by 5 bases and J by 2 bases, with 10 bases between. Germline V CDR1 and CDR2: MDHEN, SYDVKM. The CDR3 is 15 amino acids. Here the CDR3 reads CASSAPATGANVLTF. In nucleotides, the CDR3 is TGTGCCAGCAGTGCCCCTGCTACTGGGGCCAACGTCCTGACTTTC.

V and J are TRBV27 and TRBJ2-3; D perhaps matches TRBD2 (5 bases). The V gene lost 2 bases and the J gene lost 14 bases, with 23 bases spanning the gap. Per the germline V gene, CDR1 is MNHEY and CDR2 is SMNVEV (reference sequence). The CDR3 spans 15 residues. CDR3 coding DNA: TGTGCCAGCAGTTTAAGAAACCGGGGAGAAGATACTTGGTATTTT. Its translation: CASSLRNRGEDTWYF.

This sequence joins TRBV15 and TRBJ2-5; 7 positions match TRBD1. The trim removed 3 bases at V and 5 bases at J, leaving 12 bases unmatched. The CDR3 extends over 16 amino acids. Looked up from germline, CDR1 is LNHNV and CDR2 is YYDKDF (reference sequence). CDR3 residues: CATSRSRDSVLETQYF. DNA for the CDR3: TGTGCCACCAGCAGGAGTAGGGACAGTGTACTGGAGACCCAGTACTTC.

The rearrangement uses TRBV7-9 and TRBJ2-7; 7 bases align to TRBD2. Germline-derived CDR1 and CDR2 are SEHNR and FQNEAQ (reference sequence). The CDR3 is made up of 13 amino acids. Losses at the gene ends were 5 bases for V and 3 bases for J; bases not matched to a gene: 4. CDR3 in amino acids: CASSPPGGYEQYF. CDR3 nucleotide sequence: TGTGCCAGCAGCCCGCCGGGGGGCTACGAGCAGTACTTC.

The rearrangement links TRBV28 to TRBJ1-3; possibly TRBD1 for D (5 bases). Germline lookup yields CDR1 MDHEN and CDR2 SYDVKM. The CDR3 spans 19 residues. Trimming took 8 bases from V and 0 from J, leaving 26 bases between them. The CDR3, as DNA: TGTGCCAGCCGAGTACACAGGTGGGCCCCCCATAACTCTGGAAACACCATATATTTT. This encodes CASRVHRWAPHNSGNTIYF.

This chain connects TRBV7-3 to TRBJ1-5, with D perhaps matching TRBD1 (5 bases). Germline V gene lookup returns CDR1 SGHTA and CDR2 FQGTGA. The CDR3 loop spans 15 amino acids. Trimming removed 7 bases from V and 0 bases from J, with 13 bases in between. The CDR3 sequence is CASIRGVYSNQPQHF. The CDR3 DNA reads as TGTGCCAGCATACGGGGGGTTTATAGCAATCAGCCCCAGCATTTT.

This chain links TRBV28 with TRBJ2-7, with 7 nucleotides matching TRBD2. With V trimmed by 2 bases and J by 2 bases, 0 bases remained unmatched. In germline, CDR1 is MDHEN, CDR2 SYDVKM. The CDR3 is made up of 13 amino acids. Written as DNA, the CDR3 is TGTGCCAGCAGTTTAGCGGGGGCCTACGAGCAGTACTTC. It specifies CASSLAGAYEQYF.

This sequence joins TRBV6-5 and TRBJ2-5, with 9 bases identical to TRBD1. Germline-derived CDR1 and CDR2 are MNHEY and SVGAGI. This CDR3 contains 15 residues. Unmatched junction bases numbered 8, after V lost 5 bases and J lost 4 bases. The CDR3 nucleotides read TGTGCCAGCAGTAATTGGGACAGGGTTGGAGAGACCCAGTACTTC. Its translation is CASSNWDRVGETQYF.

The chain uses TRBV7-2 and TRBJ1-2, with 7 bases fitting TRBD1. Unmatched junction bases numbered 9, after V lost 1 base and J lost 10 bases. The germline V gene encodes CDR1 SGHTA and CDR2 FQGNSA. The CDR3 has 14 amino acids. The CDR3 reads CASSLDAGGNIYTF. The CDR3 DNA reads as TGTGCCAGCAGCTTAGACGCAGGGGGTAATATCTACACCTTC.